This T cell receptor beta chain is from a study of CD8 T cells in ankylosing spondylitis. Notes on the study in general: The study identified a TCR beta motif of several highly homologous variants that appeared characteristic of ankylosing spondylitis blood.

Germline V gene data show CDR1 as KGHSH and CDR2 as LQKENI. Trimming removed 6 bases from V and 3 bases from J, with 19 bases in between. The CDR3 length is 16 residues. TCRdb fed the 5' RACE reads into MiXCR, producing one record per CDR3 protein. In the table there are about 800,000 distinct CDR3 sequences, approximately 12% of which are singletons. This clonotype was seen a few times. Its target is unknown. Sequencing was performed on blood, either unsorted or a sorted T cell fraction (not recorded which). The source of this sequence is a male donor with ankylosing spondylitis. The J gene is TRBJ2-3, the V gene TRBV18; the D call may be TRBD1 or TRBD2 (5 bases each). CDR3 coding DNA: TGTGCCAGCTCTCCGATGGGATGGGACGGAACAGATACGCAGTATTTT. It specifies CASSPMGWDGTDTQYF.